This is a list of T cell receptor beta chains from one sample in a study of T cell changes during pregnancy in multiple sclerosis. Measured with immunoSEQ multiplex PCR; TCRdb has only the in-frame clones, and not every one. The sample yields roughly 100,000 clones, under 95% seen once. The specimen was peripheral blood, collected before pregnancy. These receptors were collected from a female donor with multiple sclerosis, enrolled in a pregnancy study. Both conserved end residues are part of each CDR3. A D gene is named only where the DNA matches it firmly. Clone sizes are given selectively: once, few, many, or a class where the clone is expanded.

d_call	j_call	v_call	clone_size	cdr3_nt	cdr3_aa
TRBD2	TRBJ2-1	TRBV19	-	TGTGCCAGTAGGAGAGTAGCGGGAGCCTACAATGAGCAGTTCTTC	CASRRVAGAYNEQFF
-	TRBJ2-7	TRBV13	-	TGTGCCAGCAGCTATCGGGAGAGGGGTTACGAGCAGTACTTC	CASSYRERGYEQYF
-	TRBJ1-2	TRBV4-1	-	TGCGCCAGCAGCCAAGATACGATTCGGACAGTTGGCTACACCTTC	CASSQDTIRTVGYTF
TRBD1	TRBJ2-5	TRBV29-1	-	TGCAGCGTCCTCGGGTCTAGGGGGCAGGAGACCCAGTACTTC	CSVLGSRGQETQYF
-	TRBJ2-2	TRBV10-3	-	TGTGCCAGCCGCGGGACTGAGGCCGGGGAGCTGTTTTTT	CASRGTEAGELFF
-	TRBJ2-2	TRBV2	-	TGTGCCAGCAAAACTTATAGCGGGAACACCGGGGAGCTGTTTTTT	CASKTYSGNTGELFF
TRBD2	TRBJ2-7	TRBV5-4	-	TGTGCCAGCAGCCCCAGGACTAGCGGGAGTGCTGACGAGCAGTACTTC	CASSPRTSGSADEQYF
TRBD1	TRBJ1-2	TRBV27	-	TGTGCCAGCAGTTTAGACTACACAGGGGTGGGAGGCTACACCTTC	CASSLDYTGVGGYTF
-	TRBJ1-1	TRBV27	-	TGTGCCAGCAGTTTATCCCAGGGTACTGAAGCTTTCTTT	CASSLSQGTEAFF
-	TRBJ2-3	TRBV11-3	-	TGTGCCCGTCATGAGACCACTCGGGACACACCGGGAGATACGCAGTATTTT	CARHETTRDTPGDTQYF
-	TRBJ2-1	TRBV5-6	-	TGTGCCAGCACCGGTACCGACAATGAGCAGTTCTTC	CASTGTDNEQFF
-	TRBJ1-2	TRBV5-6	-	TGTGCCAGCAGCTTAAAGACAGGCTCCGGGCACTATGGCTACACCTTC	CASSLKTGSGHYGYTF
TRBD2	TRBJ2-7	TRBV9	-	TGTGCCAGCAGCGGAGCGGGAGGGCCAGAAGAGCAGTACTTC	CASSGAGGPEEQYF
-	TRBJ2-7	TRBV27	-	TGTGCCAGCAGTTTGGCAATGTCCTACGAGCAGTACTTC	CASSLAMSYEQYF
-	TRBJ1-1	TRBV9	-	TGTGCCAGCAGCTTATCATACGGAGGGAGGCCCAGTGAAGCTTTCTTT	CASSLSYGGRPSEAFF
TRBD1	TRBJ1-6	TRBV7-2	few	TGTGCCAGCAGCTCGCTACCGGGACAGGGCAGTTCACCCCTCCACTTT	CASSSLPGQGSSPLHF
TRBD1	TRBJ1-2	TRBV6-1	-	TGTGCCAGCAGGGGACAGGACAACTATGGCTACACCTTC	CASRGQDNYGYTF
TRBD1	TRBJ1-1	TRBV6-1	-	TGTGCCAGCAACCAAAGTGGTAGACAGGGAGAAGCTTTCTTT	CASNQSGRQGEAFF
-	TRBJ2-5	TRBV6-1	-	TGTGCCAGCAGCAGTCTCCGGGGAGTAAAAGAGACCCAGTACTTC	CASSSLRGVKETQYF
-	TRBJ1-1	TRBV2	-	TGTGCCAGCAGTGAACAGGGCGGTGAAGCTTTCTTT	CASSEQGGEAFF
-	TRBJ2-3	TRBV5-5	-	TGTGCCAGCAGCCCGGACAGCTACACAGATACGCAGTATTTT	CASSPDSYTDTQYF
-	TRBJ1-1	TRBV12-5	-	TGTGCTAGTGGTCGGACACGAGATTGGACTGAAGCTTTCTTT	CASGRTRDWTEAFF
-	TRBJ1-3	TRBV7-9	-	TGTGCCAGCAGCTTAGCGGAAGGAGCTGGAAACACCATATATTTT	CASSLAEGAGNTIYF
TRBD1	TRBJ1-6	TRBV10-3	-	TGTGCCATCAGTAGGGACAGGGGGACACCCCTCCACTTT	CAISRDRGTPLHF
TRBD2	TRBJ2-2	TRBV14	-	TGTGCCAGTAGGACTAGTCCCCTGACCGGGGAGCTGTTTTTT	CASRTSPLTGELFF
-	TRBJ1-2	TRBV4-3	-	TGCGCCAGCAGCCAAGGAAGGGGCAGTGGCTATGGCTACACCTTC	CASSQGRGSGYGYTF
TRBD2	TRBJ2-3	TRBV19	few	TGTGCCAGTAGTATCGAAGGGGAGGGCCCCACAGATACGCAGTATTTT	CASSIEGEGPTDTQYF
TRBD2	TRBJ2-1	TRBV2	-	TGTGCCAGCAGTACAACGCCGGGGACTAGCGGGAGAGCCTACAATGAGCAGTTCTTC	CASSTTPGTSGRAYNEQFF
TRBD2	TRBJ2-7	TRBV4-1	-	TGCGCCAGCAGCCAAGGACTAGCGGGAGTCGCAGGGGAGCAGTACTTC	CASSQGLAGVAGEQYF
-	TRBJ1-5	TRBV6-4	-	TGTGCCAGCAGTGAAGGGAGTAATCAGCCCCAGCATTTT	CASSEGSNQPQHF
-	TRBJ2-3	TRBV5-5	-	TGTGCCAGCAGCAGGCAGGGCGGAGAGCGTAGGGATACGCAGTATTTT	CASSRQGGERRDTQYF
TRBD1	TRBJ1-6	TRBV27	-	TGTGCCAGCAATTACGACAGGGAGGCTTCACCCCTCCACTTT	CASNYDREASPLHF
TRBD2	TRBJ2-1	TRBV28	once	TGTGCCAGCAGCCTTTTAGCGGGAGGTCAGGATGAGCAGTTCTTC	CASSLLAGGQDEQFF
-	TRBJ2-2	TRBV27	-	TGTGCCAGCAGTTTTTTGGCACTTACAGGGAACACCGGGGAGCTGTTTTTT	CASSFLALTGNTGELFF
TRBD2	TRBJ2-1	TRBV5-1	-	TGCGCCAGCAGCTTGGATGAAGCGGGGGACTCCTACAATGAGCAGTTCTTC	CASSLDEAGDSYNEQFF
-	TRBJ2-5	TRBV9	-	TGTGCCAGCAGCGTAAGAGGGGGAAGAGAGACCCAGTACTTC	CASSVRGGRETQYF
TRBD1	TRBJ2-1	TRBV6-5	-	TGTGCCAGCAGCCTCCCCGGGACAGGGACGTTCTTC	CASSLPGTGTFF
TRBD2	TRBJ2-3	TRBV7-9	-	TGTGCCAGCAGCTTAAAACTAGCGGCTAGCACAGATACGCAGTATTTT	CASSLKLAASTDTQYF
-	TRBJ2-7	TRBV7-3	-	TGTGCCAGCAGCTTAACAAGGATTAGCGGCTCCTACGAGCAGTACTTC	CASSLTRISGSYEQYF
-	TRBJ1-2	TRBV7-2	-	TGTGCCAGCAGCTACTCCACCAGGGAAGTAGGCGGCTACACCTTC	CASSYSTREVGGYTF
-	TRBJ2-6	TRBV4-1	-	TGCGCCAGCGGCTTCAGTTCTGGGGCCAACGTCCCGACTTTC	CASGFSSGANVPTF
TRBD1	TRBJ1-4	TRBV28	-	TGTGCCAGCAGTACCCAGGGGGTAGCTAATGAAAAACTGTTTTTT	CASSTQGVANEKLFF
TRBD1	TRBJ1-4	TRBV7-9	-	TGTGCCAGCAGCAGACAGGGGCCTACAACTAATGAAAAACTGTTTTTT	CASSRQGPTTNEKLFF
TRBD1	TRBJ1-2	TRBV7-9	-	TGTGCCAGCAGCACCACAGGGGTCTCCTATGGCTACACCTTC	CASSTTGVSYGYTF